The rows below give T cell receptor beta chains drawn from one sample of a study of blood T cell repertoires in COVID-19. Clones were sequenced by immunoSEQ multiplex PCR, and TCRdb holds only the in-frame ones, with some missing. The repertoire has 200,000 to 250,000 clones, around four fifths of them found once; the top ten carry roughly 2.9%. What was sequenced was peripheral blood. These receptors were obtained from a man aged 50 to 60 with active or convalescent COVID-19. Each CDR3 is given with its conserved first and last residue. The D gene is left open where the match is weak. The size of a clone is reported for some rows only, either as once, few or many, or as a class for expanded clones.

v_gene	abundance	j_gene	d_gene	CDR3aa	CDR3nt
TRBV10-1	NA	TRBJ1-4	NA	CASSVTADTTNEKLFF	TGCGCCAGCAGTGTTACAGCCGATACAACTAATGAAAAACTGTTTTTT
TRBV5-1	NA	TRBJ2-3	TRBD2	CASSLGLAVDLGTDTQYF	TGCGCCAGCAGCTTGGGACTAGCGGTTGATCTCGGCACAGATACGCAGTATTTT
TRBV19	NA	TRBJ2-7	TRBD1	CASSTRTGGSYEQYF	TGTGCCAGTAGTACCAGGACAGGGGGGTCCTACGAGCAGTACTTC
TRBV27	NA	TRBJ1-2	NA	CASSSAPRMGYTF	TGTGCCAGCAGTTCTGCACCGAGAATGGGCTACACCTTC
TRBV27	NA	TRBJ2-7	TRBD1	CASSFAGQGSYEQYF	TGTGCCAGCAGTTTTGCGGGACAGGGATCCTACGAGCAGTACTTC
TRBV7-9	few	TRBJ2-5	TRBD2	CASSSGTSVQETQYF	TGTGCCAGCAGCTCCGGGACTAGCGTGCAAGAGACCCAGTACTTC
TRBV30	few	TRBJ2-7	NA	CAWSAGVVGEQYF	TGTGCCTGGAGTGCAGGGGTTGTAGGCGAGCAGTACTTC
TRBV5-1	NA	TRBJ1-1	NA	CASSPQGGNTEAFF	TGCGCCAGCAGCCCGCAGGGCGGGAACACTGAAGCTTTCTTT
TRBV12-2	NA	TRBJ1-2	NA	CASRLAGGNYGYTF	TGTGCAAGTCGCTTAGCGGGGGGAAACTATGGCTACACCTTC
TRBV24-1	NA	TRBJ2-1	NA	CATSDSNDEQFF	TGTGCCACCAGTGATAGCAACGATGAGCAGTTCTTC
TRBV28	NA	TRBJ1-5	NA	CASSYSNQPQHF	TGTGCCAGCAGCTACTCCAATCAGCCCCAGCATTTT
TRBV9	NA	TRBJ2-1	TRBD1	CASSVGTGFDNEQFF	TGTGCCAGCAGCGTCGGGACAGGGTTCGACAATGAGCAGTTCTTC
TRBV5-1	once	TRBJ1-1	NA	CASSGDWGEAFF	TGCGCCAGCAGCGGGGACTGGGGAGAAGCTTTCTTT
TRBV19	NA	TRBJ2-6	NA	CASTPGISGANVLTF	TGTGCCAGTACCCCAGGTATTTCTGGGGCCAACGTCCTGACTTTC
TRBV5-4	NA	TRBJ1-1	NA	CASTNLYGGDRTEAFF	TGTGCCAGCACCAACCTCTACGGGGGGGATCGCACTGAAGCTTTCTTT
TRBV5-8	NA	TRBJ1-6	TRBD1	CASSPLDRANSPLHF	TGTGCCAGCAGCCCGCTGGACAGGGCCAATTCACCCCTCCACTTT
TRBV5-1	NA	TRBJ2-7	TRBD1	CASSSDRGSYEQYF	TGCGCCAGCAGCTCGGACAGGGGTTCCTACGAGCAGTACTTC
TRBV2	NA	TRBJ2-5	TRBD1	CASSIPGTGQETQYF	TGTGCCAGCAGTATCCCCGGGACAGGACAAGAGACCCAGTACTTC
TRBV3-1/TRBV3-2	once	TRBJ1-2	NA	CASSQAPLVGGYGYTF	TGTGCCAGCAGCCAAGCCCCCTTGGTAGGGGGCTATGGCTACACCTTC
TRBV7-9	NA	TRBJ1-1	TRBD1	CASSLSLNRGPTEAFF	TGTGCCAGCAGCTTATCCCTCAACAGGGGCCCCACTGAAGCTTTCTTT
TRBV5-1	NA	TRBJ1-1	NA	CASSLGAGTEAFF	TGCGCCAGCAGCTTGGGGGCCGGAACTGAAGCTTTCTTT
TRBV4-3	NA	TRBJ1-3	TRBD1	CASSQVPGGGNTIYF	TGCGCCAGCAGCCAAGTTCCAGGGGGTGGAAACACCATATATTTT
TRBV9	few	TRBJ2-5	TRBD1	CASSPTQGKEETQYF	TGTGCCAGCAGCCCGACACAGGGGAAGGAGGAGACCCAGTACTTC
TRBV27	NA	TRBJ2-7	NA	CASSLGGTGFYEQYF	TGTGCCAGCAGTTTGGGGGGGACAGGCTTCTACGAGCAGTACTTC
TRBV2	NA	TRBJ1-2	TRBD1	CASMTGGYGYTF	TGTGCCAGCATGACAGGGGGCTATGGCTACACCTTC
TRBV6-5	few	TRBJ1-2	TRBD1	CASSYVGGGRTYGYTF	TGTGCCAGCAGTTATGTAGGGGGCGGTAGGACCTATGGCTACACCTTC
TRBV28	once	TRBJ2-7	NA	CASSSFAYEQYF	TGTGCCAGCAGTTCCTTCGCCTACGAGCAGTACTTC
TRBV4-3	NA	TRBJ1-5	TRBD1	CASSQDNRGGQPQHF	TGCGCCAGCAGCCAAGATAACAGGGGTGGCCAGCCCCAGCATTTT
TRBV25-1	NA	TRBJ1-5	NA	CASSEGGSWNQPQHF	TGTGCCAGCAGTGAAGGGGGGAGTTGGAATCAGCCCCAGCATTTT
TRBV27	NA	TRBJ1-6	NA	CASTGLPSSYNSPLHF	TGTGCCAGTACAGGTCTGCCGAGCTCCTATAATTCACCCCTCCACTTT
TRBV5-1	NA	TRBJ1-1	TRBD1	CASSRQGAENTEAFF	TGCGCCAGCAGCCGACAGGGGGCGGAGAACACTGAAGCTTTCTTT
TRBV7-2	NA	TRBJ2-3	NA	CASSLDSPTQYF	TGTGCCAGCAGCTTAGACTCTCCTACGCAGTATTTT
TRBV7-9	few	TRBJ1-1	NA	CASSDRMNTEAFF	TGTGCCAGCAGCGACAGGATGAACACTGAAGCTTTCTTT
TRBV27	NA	TRBJ1-2	TRBD1	CASSSPMTGHYGYTF	TGTGCCAGCAGTTCCCCTATGACAGGGCACTATGGCTACACCTTC
TRBV6-5	NA	TRBJ2-5	TRBD2	CAERGRLPGGETQYF	TGTGCAGAGCGGGGTCGACTTCCGGGGGGAGAGACCCAGTACTTC
TRBV6-1	NA	TRBJ1-1	NA	CASSEFAETEAFF	TGTGCCAGCAGTGAGTTTGCGGAGACTGAAGCTTTCTTT
TRBV6-5	NA	TRBJ1-4	TRBD1	CASRRQGLGNEKLFF	TGTGCCAGCAGGCGACAGGGTTTGGGTAATGAAAAACTGTTTTTT
TRBV7-8	NA	TRBJ1-2	NA	CASSLRGSEGYTF	TGTGCCAGCAGCTTACGGGGGTCGGAAGGCTACACCTTC
TRBV30	NA	TRBJ2-3	NA	CAWSVSGQGRGADTQYF	TGTGCCTGGAGTGTATCGGGGCAGGGGAGAGGGGCAGATACGCAGTATTTT